The rows below give T cell receptor beta chains drawn from one sample of a study of CXCR3-negative and CXCR3-positive naive CD8 T cells. TCRdb re-called the 5' RACE reads; one entry per CDR3 protein, DNA not given. The sample holds about 43,000 distinct CDR3 sequences. The sequencing sample was made of memory CD8+ T cells from blood. Receptors originate from a human donor in good health. Some clones in this sample may be carry-over from other donors' samples. Both conserved end residues are part of each CDR3. Only some rows state a clone size, as once, few, many or a class for expanded clones.

>-|TRBV29-1|TRBJ2-7
CSVVIQRGDEQYF
>-|TRBV7-9|TRBJ2-7
CASSPPGLAIYEQYF
>-|TRBV5-1|TRBJ2-7
CASSPRLDGYEQYF
>-|TRBV19|TRBJ2-1
CASSPAGYNEQFF
>-|TRBV7-7|TRBJ2-1
CASSELAGNEQFF
>-|TRBV5-4|TRBJ2-7
CASSLMQGEQYF
>-|TRBV24-1|TRBJ1-5
CATSDFGENQPQHF
>-|TRBV7-2|TRBJ2-1
CASSLYWGNEQFF
>medium-sized|TRBV20-1|TRBJ2-1
CSAPAWASGYNEQFF
>-|TRBV20-1|TRBJ2-3
CSASGTNTDTQYF
>-|TRBV20-1|TRBJ2-7
CSPNDRSSYEQYF
>-|TRBV6-4|TRBJ2-2
CASSEDSGGHAGELFF
>-|TRBV9|TRBJ1-2
CASSQVGGEGYTF
>-|TRBV20-1|TRBJ1-2
CSARPLVVEGKAYGYTF
>-|TRBV2|TRBJ2-5
CASEFTAGGGKTQYF
>-|TRBV10-3|TRBJ1-5
CAISDRGPSNQPQHF
>-|TRBV5-1|TRBJ1-5
CASSRDRDRSNQPQHF
>medium-sized|TRBV6-2/TRBV6-3|TRBJ2-3
CASSRGLATDTQYF
>-|TRBV28|TRBJ2-1
CASSPNPGQNNEQFF
>-|TRBV7-2|TRBJ2-3
CASSLASRSTDTQYF
>-|TRBV4-1|TRBJ2-1
CASSPRGGSYNEQFF
>-|TRBV28|TRBJ2-2
CASTLAGELFF
>-|TRBV28|TRBJ2-7
CASSRPGRVYEQYF
>-|TRBV9|TRBJ2-1
CASSQGLAGGHEQFF
>-|TRBV6-4|TRBJ1-1
CASSEVGGENTEAFF
>-|TRBV5-1|TRBJ2-7
CASSLSGQGPTYEQYF
>-|TRBV29-1|TRBJ2-7
CSVEGTLGYEQYF
>-|TRBV7-9|TRBJ1-1
CASSLLRGGPNTEAFF
>-|TRBV7-2|TRBJ2-7
CASSFVHDTYEQYF
>-|TRBV4-3|TRBJ1-1
CASSQEGAGPNTEAFF
>-|TRBV9|TRBJ2-1
CASSFHGRGQIDEQFF
>-|TRBV3-1|TRBJ2-7
CASSQDPPAREQYF
>-|TRBV10-3|TRBJ1-1
CAISDLEGNTEAFF
>-|TRBV13|TRBJ1-1
CASSLGQGVAEAFF
>-|TRBV7-3|TRBJ2-7
CASRGRGYTLYEQYF
>-|TRBV29-1|TRBJ2-7
CSVVPAGRPYEQYF
>-|TRBV11-2|TRBJ1-5
CASSTGEGQPQHF
>-|TRBV28|TRBJ2-1
CASSVLAGGYNEQFF
>-|TRBV5-1|TRBJ1-1
CASSTTGNTEAFF
>-|TRBV4-1|TRBJ2-2
CASSQDGRGTGELFF
>-|TRBV20-1|TRBJ1-1
CSASPSVTEAFF
>-|TRBV5-5|TRBJ2-7
CASSWGGYEQYF
>-|TRBV6-7|TRBJ2-5
CASGQGLPRCQSIYQETQYF
>-|TRBV20-1|TRBJ2-1
CSAREGFYNEQFF
>-|TRBV29-1|TRBJ2-1
CSVEFGAGVGNEQFF
>-|TRBV12-3/TRBV12-4|TRBJ1-2
CASSLGTGDYGYTF
>-|TRBV15|TRBJ2-7
CATSQDRADEQYF
>-|TRBV5-4|TRBJ2-4
CASSLGGERDKNIQYF
>-|TRBV25-1|TRBJ2-1
CASSEFGGDNEQFF
>-|TRBV7-6|TRBJ1-3
CASRPGQGPFGNTIYF
>-|TRBV20-1|TRBJ1-1
CSAIGGGVGGNTEAFF
>-|TRBV7-6|TRBJ2-3
CASSGGGQRAQYF
>-|TRBV7-8|TRBJ2-7
CASSLAEFWDEQYF
>-|TRBV20-1|TRBJ1-4
CSARDDPGMALF
>-|TRBV3-1|TRBJ2-1
CASSQDGLGLAGQFF